These T cell receptor beta chains were read from a single sample in a study of metastatic and nonmetastatic thyroid tumors. With MiXCR, TCRdb reprocessed the PCR reads. Among some 30,000 clones listed, approximately 10% were seen once. The sample consisted of blood. These receptor sequences come from a female donor with papillary thyroid cancer or a benign thyroid nodule (not recorded which). Some clones in this sample may be carry-over from other donors' samples. The CDR3 runs from the conserved cysteine through the conserved F or W. The order of the fields is CDR3 DNA, CDR3 protein, clone size, V gene, D gene, J gene. The D gene is left open where the match is weak. Not every row has a clone size; where given, it reads once, few, many or a size class.

cdr3_nt: TGTGCCAGCTCTTACGGACAGGGAAGCACAGATACGCAGTATTTT; cdr3_aa: CASSYGQGSTDTQYF; clone_size: -; v_call: TRBV18; d_call: TRBD1; j_call: TRBJ2-3
cdr3_nt: TGTGCTAGTGGTTCTCCAGAGTGGGGGGGCACCTTGAACACTGAAGCTTTCTTT; cdr3_aa: CASGSPEWGGTLNTEAFF; clone_size: many; v_call: TRBV12-5; d_call: -; j_call: TRBJ1-1
cdr3_nt: TGTGCCAGCAGCAGGGCAGACTCCTACAATGAGCAGTTCTTC; cdr3_aa: CASSRADSYNEQFF; clone_size: many; v_call: TRBV9; d_call: -; j_call: TRBJ2-1
cdr3_nt: TGCAGTGTTACTAGGGGTCCCTACGAGCAGTACTTC; cdr3_aa: CSVTRGPYEQYF; clone_size: -; v_call: TRBV20-1; d_call: -; j_call: TRBJ2-7
cdr3_nt: TGTGCCAGCTGCTTGGGCCGGATCAACACTGAAGCTTTCTTT; cdr3_aa: CASCLGRINTEAFF; clone_size: -; v_call: TRBV5-4; d_call: -; j_call: TRBJ1-1
cdr3_nt: TGTGCCAGCACCGCGCGAGGGGGAGAGAACCAAGAGACCCAGTACTTC; cdr3_aa: CASTARGGENQETQYF; clone_size: many; v_call: TRBV2; d_call: -; j_call: TRBJ2-5
cdr3_nt: TGTGCCAGCAGCCAAGTCGAGCCGGCCCAGTACTTC; cdr3_aa: CASSQVEPAQYF; clone_size: many; v_call: TRBV3-1; d_call: -; j_call: TRBJ2-5
cdr3_nt: TGTGCCAGTAGTACGGGACTAGCGGGAGGCGTGGAGCGCTACGAGCAGTACTTC; cdr3_aa: CASSTGLAGGVERYEQYF; clone_size: many; v_call: TRBV19; d_call: TRBD2; j_call: TRBJ2-7
cdr3_nt: TGTGCCAGCAGTTACGGGCTAGCGGGCTCCTACGAGCAGTACTTC; cdr3_aa: CASSYGLAGSYEQYF; clone_size: medium-sized; v_call: TRBV6-2/TRBV6-3; d_call: TRBD2; j_call: TRBJ2-7
cdr3_nt: TGTGCCACCAGAGAACTCGGGGGTAGCACTGAAGCTTTCTTT; cdr3_aa: CATRELGGSTEAFF; clone_size: many; v_call: TRBV15; d_call: -; j_call: TRBJ1-1
cdr3_nt: TGTGCCATCAGTGGTGACAGGGGCAATGAGCAGTTCTTC; cdr3_aa: CAISGDRGNEQFF; clone_size: many; v_call: TRBV10-3; d_call: TRBD1; j_call: TRBJ2-1
cdr3_nt: TGTGCCAGCACCCATCTTAACAGACTTAACACTGAAGCTTTCTTT; cdr3_aa: CASTHLNRLNTEAFF; clone_size: many; v_call: TRBV5-4; d_call: -; j_call: TRBJ1-1
cdr3_nt: TGTGCCAGCAGCTTAGCCGCAGGGGGCGCCTATGGCTACACCTTC; cdr3_aa: CASSLAAGGAYGYTF; clone_size: -; v_call: TRBV7-9; d_call: TRBD1; j_call: TRBJ1-2
cdr3_nt: TGCGCCAGCAGCTTAACGGCTAGCGGTAGGGGCACAGATACGCAGTATTTT; cdr3_aa: CASSLTASGRGTDTQYF; clone_size: many; v_call: TRBV5-1; d_call: TRBD2; j_call: TRBJ2-3
cdr3_nt: TGTGCCAGTAGTATACCAAATCCAGATACGCAGTATTTT; cdr3_aa: CASSIPNPDTQYF; clone_size: many; v_call: TRBV19; d_call: -; j_call: TRBJ2-3
cdr3_nt: TGTGCCAGCAGTGACTCGACTAGCGGGAGGCATGAGCAGTTCTTC; cdr3_aa: CASSDSTSGRHEQFF; clone_size: many; v_call: TRBV6-4; d_call: TRBD2; j_call: TRBJ2-1
cdr3_nt: TGTGCCAGCAGTTTTGGCAGGGGGAATGGCTACACCTTC; cdr3_aa: CASSFGRGNGYTF; clone_size: few; v_call: TRBV27; d_call: TRBD1; j_call: TRBJ1-2
cdr3_nt: TGCGCCAGCAGCCAAGTTCTACAGGGGGGAACGTCAGCTTTCTTT; cdr3_aa: CASSQVLQGGTSAFF; clone_size: many; v_call: TRBV4-3; d_call: TRBD1; j_call: TRBJ1-1
cdr3_nt: TGTGCCACCAGCAGAGCCACAGAGGGCTACACCTTC; cdr3_aa: CATSRATEGYTF; clone_size: many; v_call: TRBV15; d_call: -; j_call: TRBJ1-2
cdr3_nt: TGTACCAGCAGCAACCTACAGGGGGCATATGGCTACACCTTC; cdr3_aa: CTSSNLQGAYGYTF; clone_size: -; v_call: TRBV13; d_call: TRBD1; j_call: TRBJ1-2
cdr3_nt: TGTGCCATCAGTGAGCTTAGGGACAGGAAAGCTTTCTTT; cdr3_aa: CAISELRDRKAFF; clone_size: many; v_call: TRBV10-3; d_call: TRBD1; j_call: TRBJ1-1
cdr3_nt: TGTGCCAGCAGCGACGCGGACAGGCACATTCAGTACTTC; cdr3_aa: CASSDADRHIQYF; clone_size: many; v_call: TRBV7-8; d_call: TRBD1; j_call: TRBJ2-4
cdr3_nt: TGTGCCAGCTCACCGGCCCAAGGGGGGCTAGAGACCCAGTACTTC; cdr3_aa: CASSPAQGGLETQYF; clone_size: once; v_call: TRBV18; d_call: -; j_call: TRBJ2-5
cdr3_nt: TGTGCCAGCAGCTTAGTTGTGAACACTGAAGCTTTCTTT; cdr3_aa: CASSLVVNTEAFF; clone_size: many; v_call: TRBV7-2; d_call: -; j_call: TRBJ1-1
cdr3_nt: TGTGCCAGCAGTGAAGCGGGCTGGACAGCCCTCCGCCAGTACTTC; cdr3_aa: CASSEAGWTALRQYF; clone_size: many; v_call: TRBV2; d_call: -; j_call: TRBJ2-7
cdr3_nt: TGTGCCAGCAGTCGCTGGGAGGGCGCTTCTCTCACAGATACGCAGTATTTT; cdr3_aa: CASSRWEGASLTDTQYF; clone_size: many; v_call: TRBV28; d_call: TRBD2; j_call: TRBJ2-3
cdr3_nt: TGTGCCAGCAGTCCCCCTGGGGCCGCTTCCCAGCAGTACTTC; cdr3_aa: CASSPPGAASQQYF; clone_size: medium-sized; v_call: TRBV6-1; d_call: -; j_call: TRBJ2-7